The entry below describes one T cell receptor (beta chain). This sample is part of a study of T cells expressing NK-cell markers. From its re-call of the 5' RACE reads, TCRdb lists each CDR3 protein once, without DNA. The listing records more than 250,000 distinct CDR3 sequences. This CDR3 is 13 amino acids long. This TCR was recovered from a man younger than 35 in good health. Sequences were obtained from blood T cells: a sorted CD56 or NKG2C T cell subset, CD4+ or CD8+ T cells, or bulk PBMC T cells (not recorded which). The gene calls are TRBV12-3 or TRBV12-4 and TRBJ1-1. This CDR3 reads CASSSRGNTEAFF.